This paragraph reports one T cell receptor (beta chain). This sample stems from a study of blood T cell repertoires in COVID-19. Across the whole study: Samples of COVID-19 (acute and convalescent) were obtained from the United States, Italy and Spain.

Source study methods: Counts of nucleated cells, estimated from reference gene primer amplification, were obtained. Sequencing used immunoSEQ multiplex PCR; TCRdb keeps in-frame clones, though not all of them. D and trimming come from the DNA, and the V and J calls and clone size come from that table. Of over 85,000 clones in the sample, about 87% are singletons; the top ten hold less than 20%. The germline V gene encodes CDR1 GTSNPN and CDR2 SVGIG (reference sequence). The CDR3 totals 13 residues. Between the trimmed V and J ends, which lost 1 base and 4 bases, there was a span of 8 bases. V and J are TRBV30 and TRBJ1-5; tentative D call: TRBD1 (5 bases). The clonotype comes from a human donor in a cohort sampled during active COVID-19. Sequenced sample: peripheral blood. DNA for the CDR3: TGTGCCTGGAGTGGGGGCAGGAATCAGCCCCAGCATTTT. Protein: CAWSGGRNQPQHF.